A selection of T cell receptor beta chains follows, all from one sample in a study of T cells of healthy individuals. A single record per CDR3 protein comes from TCRdb applying MiXCR to the 5' RACE reads. The sample lists about 96,000 distinct CDR3 sequences, approximately 15% occurring once. Receptors were obtained from a human donor in good health. Each CDR3 is given without its conserved first and last residue.

V gene	J gene	CDR3 protein
TRBV5-1	TRBJ2-2	ASSLDSGNTGELF
TRBV9	TRBJ2-3	ASSVNPTSTDTQY
TRBV7-9	TRBJ2-3	ASSLLQGADTQY
TRBV28	TRBJ1-4	ASSPIQGDNEKLF
TRBV29-1	TRBJ2-7	SVGTQGARILRISYEQY
TRBV3-1	TRBJ1-1	ASSQAGTRPTEAF
TRBV7-2	TRBJ2-7	ASSSGVGSYEQY
TRBV4-3	TRBJ2-3	ASSQVIQGEADTQY
TRBV24-1	TRBJ2-3	ATSDEDPTDTQY
TRBV3-1	TRBJ2-5	ASSQRGGRETQY
TRBV24-1	TRBJ2-5	ATSEGLAETQY
TRBV28	TRBJ1-2	ASSHEPSGEVYGYT